The text below deals with one T cell receptor (beta chain). V lost 5 bases to trimming and J lost 5 bases, with 13 bases between them. CDR1 and CDR2 from the germline V gene are SEHNR and FQNEAQ (reference sequence). The CDR3 is made up of 14 amino acids. Through a sample-barcoded 5' primer and a J-beta primer mix, a second PCR was run for roughly 6 to 11 cycles. TCRdb analysed the 5' RACE reads with MiXCR anew, one entry per CDR3 protein. The table lists roughly 800,000 distinct CDR3 sequences, 20% to 25% of them singletons. Researchers collected around 11 milliliters of peripheral blood from every single donor. The authors isolated at least 7 million PBMCs per sample. The data were obtained in a study of blood T cells in healthy people across ages. Study summary: Per two T cells, about one barcoded beta molecule was captured through template switching.

This sample was also put to use in a study of T cells of mothers and their children. That work states: RNA that had been extracted went wholly into cDNA synthesis, at approximately 1.6 ug per 15 ul.

The chain combines TRBV7-9 with TRBJ2-1; weak D call: TRBD2 (6 bases). The origin of this receptor is a boy younger than 18 in good health. The sequenced material came from blood. CDR3 loop: CASSDGLSNNEQFF. CDR3 in DNA: TGTGCCAGCAGCGATGGACTATCCAACAATGAGCAGTTCTTC.